One sample yielded the 15 T cell receptor beta chains listed below, sequenced in a study of blood T cell repertoires in COVID-19. Using immunoSEQ multiplex PCR, the repertoire was profiled, and TCRdb retains in-frame clones only, with some absent. Of 150,000 to 200,000 clones in the sample, 70% to 90% are singletons; the top ten hold approximately 7%. Specimen: PBMCs or T cells enriched from blood (not recorded which). Receptor source: a woman aged 45-59 years who had recovered from COVID-19.

This chain joins TRBV10-3 and TRBJ2-5; 11 positions agree with TRBD2. Germline values: CDR1 ENHRY, CDR2 SYGVKD. The CDR3 runs to 14 residues. Unmatched junction bases numbered 0, after V lost 4 bases and J lost 2 bases. The CDR3 sequence: CAISASGGQETQYF. In DNA, the CDR3 is TGTGCCATCAGTGCTAGCGGGGGGCAAGAGACCCAGTACTTC.

This chain joins TRBV7-2 and TRBJ2-2, with 14 bases aligning to TRBD2. The CDR3 has 16 residues. The trim removed 5 bases at V and 5 bases at J, leaving 4 bases unmatched. CDR1 and CDR2 (germline): SGHTA, FQGNSA. CDR3 amino acids: CASSATSGGATGELFF. CDR3 DNA sequence: TGTGCCAGCAGCGCGACTAGCGGGGGGGCGACCGGGGAGCTGTTTTTT.

This chain connects TRBV10-3 to TRBJ2-7; maybe TRBD1 (5 bases). Germline V lookup: CDR1 ENHRY, CDR2 SYGVKD. The V gene lost 7 bases and the J gene lost 0 bases, with 10 bases spanning the gap. The CDR3 is 13 residues long. CDR3 DNA: TGTGCCATCATGGCAGGGAACTCCTACGAGCAGTACTTC. Translated, it gives CAIMAGNSYEQYF.

This sequence joins TRBV2 and TRBJ1-2; D is unclear. Germline V gene lookup returns CDR1 SNHLY and CDR2 FYNNEI. CDR3 length equals 13 residues. Trimming left V 3 bases short and J 3 bases short, with 8 bases between. Here the CDR3 DNA reads TGTGCCAGCAGTGATGATCAGGACTATGGCTACACCTTC. Amino acid sequence: CASSDDQDYGYTF.

This chain joins TRBV27 and TRBJ1-2; D is possibly TRBD1 (5 bases). The V and J ends lost 3 bases and 6 bases respectively, with 11 bases between them. The CDR3 extends over 13 amino acids. Germline CDR1 is MNHEY and CDR2 is SMNVEV (reference sequence). CDR3: CASSFRGLDGYTF. The DNA for the CDR3 is TGTGCCAGCAGTTTTAGGGGTCTGGATGGCTACACCTTC.

The count of this clone is one. The chain couples TRBV7-8 to TRBJ2-5, with D perhaps TRBD2 (6 bases). V was pared by 2 bases and J by 5 bases, with 18 bases between. The CDR3 contains 16 residues. In germline, CDR1 is SGHVS, CDR2 FQNEAQ. The CDR3 nucleotides are TGTGCCAGCAGCTTACGGGCGGGGCCATCCGGGGAGACCCAGTACTTC. It is translated as CASSLRAGPSGETQYF.

In its sample, this clone was seen a few times. The gene calls are TRBV6-1 and TRBJ1-1; D is perhaps TRBD1 (6 bases). CDR1 MNHNS and CDR2 SASEGT come from the germline V gene. Trimming stripped 3 bases from V and 3 bases from J, with 11 bases between. The CDR3 spans 14 residues. The DNA of the CDR3 is TGTGCCAGCAGTGAGACTTACAGGGACACTGAAGCTTTCTTT. It yields the protein CASSETYRDTEAFF.

This clone appeared a single time. This rearrangement joins TRBV7-2 to TRBJ2-5, with TRBD1 as a possible D gene (5 bases). The CDR3 length is 15 residues. The germline V gene encodes CDR1 SGHTA and CDR2 FQGNSA. V shed 3 bases and J shed 0 bases, with 11 bases lying between them. The DNA for the CDR3 is TGTGCCAGCAGCTTCGACAGAGGCTACCAAGAGACCCAGTACTTC. Translated: CASSFDRGYQETQYF.

The rearrangement uses TRBV4-2 and TRBJ2-1; 12 bases align to TRBD2. V trimming: 1 base; J trimming: 6 bases; junction bases outside the gene matches: 4. CDR1 and CDR2 (germline): LGHNA, YNFKEQ. CDR3 length equals 16 residues. CDR3 region: CASSQVASGGANEQFF. The CDR3 region has the DNA TGTGCCAGCAGCCAAGTTGCTAGCGGGGGGGCCAATGAGCAGTTCTTC.

The J gene is TRBJ1-3, the V gene TRBV7-2, with TRBD1 matching over 8 bases. The CDR3 has 16 amino acids. The ends lost 4 bases at V and 3 bases at J; junction bases unmatched: 8. In germline, CDR1 is SGHTA, CDR2 FQGNSA. The CDR3, as DNA: TGTGCCAGCAGCTCGACAGGACAGGGATTTGGAAACACCATATATTTT. Translation: CASSSTGQGFGNTIYF.

The chain is built from TRBV2 and TRBJ2-7, with D tentatively TRBD1 (5 bases). The end of the DNA fits TRBJ2-5 better, so the J call may be wrong. CDR3 size: 14 residues. Looked up from germline, CDR1 is SNHLY and CDR2 is FYNNEI. The CDR3 DNA sequence: TGTGCCAGCAGTGGGGGCCTACCCGAGAAGACCCAGTACTTC. Protein sequence: CASSGGLPEKTQYF.

The rearrangement links TRBV7-2 to TRBJ2-2, with 10 bases that match TRBD1. There are 14 residues in the CDR3. V was pared by 3 bases and J by 6 bases, with 1 base of the junction left unmatched. Per the germline V gene, CDR1 is SGHTA and CDR2 is FQGNSA. CDR3 nucleotides: TGTGCCAGCAGCTTGGGACAGGGGCCCGGGGAGCTGTTTTTT. Amino acid sequence: CASSLGQGPGELFF.

This clone showed up just a few times. This chain uses TRBV5-5 with TRBJ1-3; D unresolved. This CDR3 is 13 amino acids long. The germline gives CDR1 SGHKS, CDR2 YYEKEE (reference sequence). V lost 1 base and J lost 2, with 4 bases in between. CDR3 DNA sequence: TGTGCCAGCAGCTTGACAACTGGAAACACCATATATTTT. Translating gives CASSLTTGNTIYF.

A single count supports this clone. V gene TRBV19 combines with J gene TRBJ1-3; 7 positions agree with TRBD1. CDR3 size: 17 residues. The V gene's germline CDR1 is LNHDA and CDR2 SQIVND (reference sequence). V lost 5 bases, J lost 3 bases, and 13 bases stayed unmatched. The CDR3 nucleotides read TGTGCCAGTAGTTCCCGGACAGGCGACGCCTTTGGAAACACCATATATTTT. It translates to CASSSRTGDAFGNTIYF.

The chain is built from TRBV4-3 and TRBJ1-2, with 7 bases fitting TRBD1. Trimming cost V 4 bases and J 5 bases; bases outside gene matches: 16. Germline V gives CDR1 LGHNA, CDR2 YSLEER. CDR3 size: 17 residues. The CDR3 nucleotides read TGCGCCAGCAGCCCAGAGGGCGGGACAGACTTTAAGTATGGCTACACCTTC. Translating gives CASSPEGGTDFKYGYTF.